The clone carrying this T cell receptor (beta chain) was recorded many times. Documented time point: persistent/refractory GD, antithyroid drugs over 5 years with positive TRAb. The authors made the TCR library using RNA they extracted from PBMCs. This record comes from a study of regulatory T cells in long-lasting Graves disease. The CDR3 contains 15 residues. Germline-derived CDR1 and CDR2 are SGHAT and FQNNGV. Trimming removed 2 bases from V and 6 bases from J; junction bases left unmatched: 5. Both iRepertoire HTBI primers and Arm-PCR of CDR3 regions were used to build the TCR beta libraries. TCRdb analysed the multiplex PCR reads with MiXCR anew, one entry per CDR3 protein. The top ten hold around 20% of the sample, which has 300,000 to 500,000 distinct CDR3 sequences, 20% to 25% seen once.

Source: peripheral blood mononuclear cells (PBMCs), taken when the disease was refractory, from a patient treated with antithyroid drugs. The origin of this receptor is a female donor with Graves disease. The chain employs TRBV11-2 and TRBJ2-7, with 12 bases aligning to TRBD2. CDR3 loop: CASSLRLAGVLEQYF. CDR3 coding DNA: TGTGCCAGCAGCTTAAGACTAGCGGGAGTTCTCGAGCAGTACTTC.